This is a list of T cell receptor beta chains from one sample in a study of blood T cell repertoires in COVID-19. Some clones are missing from TCRdb's copy, which holds only in-frame ones; the method was immunoSEQ multiplex PCR. Of roughly 380,000 clones listed, 89% are singletons. Sample: peripheral blood. The receptors were sampled from a woman aged 55-70 years with COVID-19, enrolled during active disease. CDR3s include the opening cysteine and the closing phenylalanine or tryptophan. The D gene is left open where the match is weak. Where a row states a size, it is once, few, many or the class of an expanded clone; other rows omit it.

D | J | V | size | DNA | CDR3
NA | TRBJ1-2 | TRBV5-5 | NA | TGTGCCAGCAGCGCGTCACAGAGCTATGGCTACACCTTC | CASSASQSYGYTF
NA | TRBJ1-1 | TRBV6-5 | NA | TGTGCCAGCAGTAAGACAGTGAACACTGAAGCTTTCTTT | CASSKTVNTEAFF
NA | TRBJ1-2 | TRBV18 | NA | TGTGCCAGCTCACCCCGGGAGGGGTCGCTAACTGGCTACACCTTC | CASSPREGSLTGYTF
NA | TRBJ1-1 | TRBV12-3/TRBV12-4 | once | TGTGCCAGCAGTTTTAGCCGGAGCACTGAAGCTTTCTTT | CASSFSRSTEAFF
NA | TRBJ2-7 | TRBV18 | NA | TGTGCCAGCTCACCGGGCAGGGTCGAGCAGTACTTC | CASSPGRVEQYF
TRBD1 | TRBJ2-7 | TRBV24-1 | few | TGTGCCACCAGTGATTTCAGGACAGGGGGGATCTACGAGCAGTACTTC | CATSDFRTGGIYEQYF
TRBD2 | TRBJ2-2 | TRBV7-9 | NA | TGTGCCAGCGGGCGGGGGGCCGGCACCGGGGAGCTGTTTTTT | CASGRGAGTGELFF
TRBD1 | TRBJ2-7 | TRBV6-1 | NA | TGTGCCAGCAGTGAAGGGACAGGAGCCTACGAGCAGTACTTC | CASSEGTGAYEQYF
NA | TRBJ1-5 | TRBV3-1/TRBV3-2 | NA | TGTGCCAGCAGCCAAGGGGCCGCGAATCAGCCCCAGCATTTT | CASSQGAANQPQHF
NA | TRBJ1-5 | TRBV19 | few | TGTGCCAGTAGTATAGGAACAGGGAATCAGCCCCAGCATTTT | CASSIGTGNQPQHF
NA | TRBJ1-4 | TRBV7-9 | NA | TGTGCCAGCAGCGCAGGGGCTATAGGGGAAAAACTGTTTTTT | CASSAGAIGEKLFF
TRBD2 | TRBJ2-1 | TRBV28 | NA | TGTGCCGTTAGGACTAGCGGGGCGCGGGGAGAGCAGTTCTTC | CAVRTSGARGEQFF
NA | TRBJ2-5 | TRBV6-5 | NA | TGTGCCAGCAGCCCCGGGGGGCTGAAAGAGACCCAGTACTTC | CASSPGGLKETQYF
NA | TRBJ1-6 | TRBV9 | few | TGTGCCAGCAGCGGGCACAGGGTTGGGAATTCACCCCTCCACTTT | CASSGHRVGNSPLHF
NA | TRBJ1-1 | TRBV7-6 | NA | TGTGCCAGCAGTTCCAGGGTAGGGAACACTGAAGCTTTCTTT | CASSSRVGNTEAFF
TRBD1 | TRBJ1-1 | TRBV27 | NA | TGTGCCAGCAGTTCTTCACCGACAGGGGGAACTGAAGCTTTCTTT | CASSSSPTGGTEAFF
NA | TRBJ1-1 | TRBV28 | NA | TGTGCCAGCAATTCTGATTGGGGGGGCCCTGAAGCTTTCTTT | CASNSDWGGPEAFF
TRBD2 | TRBJ2-5 | TRBV2 | NA | TGTGCCAGCAGTGGGACTAGCGGGGGTTTTTTTGAGACCCAGTACTTC | CASSGTSGGFFETQYF
NA | TRBJ1-1 | TRBV5-6 | NA | TGTGCCAGCAGAACAGAGACAGGAGTGAACACTGAAGCTTTCTTT | CASRTETGVNTEAFF
NA | TRBJ1-2 | TRBV5-1 | NA | TGCGCCAGCAGCTTGGGGCAGGGGAAGGCCTATGGCTACACCTTC | CASSLGQGKAYGYTF
TRBD1 | TRBJ2-5 | TRBV7-3 | NA | TGTGCCAGCAGCTTAAGTTGGACAGGGGTAGAGACCCAGTACTTC | CASSLSWTGVETQYF
NA | TRBJ1-2 | TRBV7-2 | NA | TGTGCCAGCAGCTCCAGGGCCTCATTCCTCTATAGTGGCTACACCTTC | CASSSRASFLYSGYTF
NA | TRBJ2-3 | TRBV20-1 | NA | TGCAGTGCGGACTTTTCAGATACGCAGTATTTT | CSADFSDTQYF
NA | TRBJ2-5 | TRBV6-5 | NA | TGTGCCAGTGAGCCTAGCCCCAGGTGGACCCAGTACTTC | CASEPSPRWTQYF
NA | TRBJ1-1 | TRBV29-1 | few | TGCAGCGTGGAAGGGCAGAACACTGAAGCTTTCTTT | CSVEGQNTEAFF
TRBD1 | TRBJ1-5 | TRBV7-2 | NA | TGTGCCAGCAGCACCAGGACAGGGGTGGATCAGCCCCAGCATTTT | CASSTRTGVDQPQHF
NA | TRBJ1-2 | TRBV6-6 | NA | TGTGCCAGCAGTTATGTCGAGTACGGTGGCTACACCTTC | CASSYVEYGGYTF
TRBD2 | TRBJ2-2 | TRBV5-1 | once | TGCGCCAGCAGACGGGGGGGAAACACCGGGGAGCTGTTTTTT | CASRRGGNTGELFF
TRBD1 | TRBJ2-3 | TRBV7-2 | NA | TGTGCCAGCAGCTATTATGGGACAGGGGGCACAGATACGCAGTATTTT | CASSYYGTGGTDTQYF
TRBD1 | TRBJ2-7 | TRBV7-2 | few | TGTGCCAGCAGCTTAGATCCGGCAGGGGGCTCCTACGAGCAGTACTTC | CASSLDPAGGSYEQYF
NA | TRBJ1-3 | TRBV4-2 | NA | TGTGCCAGCAGCCAGAGTATCTCTTCAGGAAACACCATATATTTT | CASSQSISSGNTIYF
NA | TRBJ1-2 | TRBV2 | NA | TGTGCCAGCAGTGAACAGGGGCCAGCTAACTATGGCTACACCTTC | CASSEQGPANYGYTF
NA | TRBJ1-4 | TRBV29-1 | NA | TGCAGCGGGGCTACGGCTAATGAAAAACTGTTTTTT | CSGATANEKLFF
TRBD2 | TRBJ2-3 | TRBV23-1 | NA | TGCGCCAGCCTCCCCTGGCCGGGGGGTGCAGATACGCAGTATTTT | CASLPWPGGADTQYF
TRBD1 | TRBJ1-2 | TRBV3-1/TRBV3-2 | NA | TGTGCCAGCAGCCAAGGCATCGCCAGGGGGAACTATGGCTACACCTTC | CASSQGIARGNYGYTF
NA | TRBJ1-5 | TRBV15 | NA | TGTGCCACCAGCAGCAGGGTTGCGCAGCCCCAGCATTTT | CATSSRVAQPQHF
TRBD1 | TRBJ1-5 | TRBV7-9 | NA | TGTGCCAGCAGTACAGGGGCGAGCAATCAGCCCCAGCATTTT | CASSTGASNQPQHF
TRBD2 | TRBJ2-7 | TRBV7-9 | NA | TGTGCCAGCAGCCTTTTAGGGGCGGGGGGCCAATACGAGCAGTACTTC | CASSLLGAGGQYEQYF
TRBD1 | TRBJ2-7 | TRBV2 | NA | TGTGCCAGCAGTGACAGGGGGCTGTACGAGCAGTACTTC | CASSDRGLYEQYF